This T cell receptor (beta chain) comes out of a study of blood T cell repertoires in COVID-19. The wider study: Sites in the United States, Italy and Spain provided acute and convalescent COVID-19 samples. The cDNA or gDNA used as material had been derived from T cells, B-cell-depleted T cells, or PBMCs.

Per the original data handling: Scientists estimated how many nucleated cells there were by amplifying reference gene primers. Method: immunoSEQ multiplex PCR; TCRdb's copy keeps in-frame clones and lacks some. That table supplies the V and J calls and clone size; D and trimming were determined from the DNA. The sample consists of roughly 320,000 clones, roughly 86% of them appearing once. V dropped 4 bases and J dropped 0 bases, with 15 bases sitting between them. Germline V lookup: CDR1 KGHDR, CDR2 SFDVKD. This CDR3 is built from 18 residues. This chain connects TRBV24-1 to TRBJ2-6; TRBD1 might be the D (6 bases). The sample was peripheral blood. The clonotype originates from a man between 65 and 80 years old with acute or convalescent COVID-19. The CDR3 sequence: CATSDVPGQDSGANVLTF. Written as DNA, the CDR3 is TGTGCCACCAGTGACGTTCCGGGACAAGACTCTGGGGCCAACGTCCTGACTTTC.